This is a list of T cell receptor beta chains from one sample in a study of breast tumors, draining lymph nodes, adjacent tissues. TCRdb processed the multiplex PCR reads anew with MiXCR; each CDR3 protein has one entry. The repertoire includes about 15,000 distinct CDR3 sequences, 47% of them detected once, and about 28% sits in the top ten. The sequenced material came from tumor-adjacent breast tissue. Receptors originate from a female donor with breast cancer. Some clones in this sample may be carry-over from other donors' samples. Each CDR3 is given with its conserved first and last residue. The D gene is left open where the match is weak. The size field is filled for only some rows; it gives once, few, many or a size class.

clone size	V gene	D gene	J gene	CDR3 protein	CDR3 DNA
many	TRBV5-6	TRBD2	TRBJ2-7	CASSFSSGNEQYF	TGTGCCAGCAGCTTTTCTAGCGGGAACGAGCAGTACTTC
-	TRBV20-1	TRBD2	TRBJ2-1	CSARDRRRTSGRNEQFF	TGCAGTGCTAGAGATAGGAGAAGGACTAGCGGGAGGAATGAGCAGTTCTTC
medium-sized	TRBV20-1	TRBD1	TRBJ1-6	CSAKGGGAYNSPLHF	TGCAGTGCAAAAGGAGGGGGCGCCTATAATTCACCCCTCCACTTT
few	TRBV7-3	-	TRBJ2-3	CASSSSSGADTQYF	TGTGCCAGCAGCTCCTCCTCAGGTGCAGATACGCAGTATTTT
few	TRBV12-3/TRBV12-4	-	TRBJ1-1	CASSLDSDTEAFF	TGTGCCAGCAGTCTGGACAGCGACACTGAAGCTTTCTTT
-	TRBV7-2	TRBD1	TRBJ1-4	CASSEDRGEKLFF	TGTGCCAGCAGCGAGGACAGGGGTGAAAAACTGTTTTTT
medium-sized	TRBV4-1	-	TRBJ2-3	CASSQVWTVKSDTQYF	TGCGCCAGCAGCCAAGTGTGGACTGTTAAATCAGATACGCAGTATTTT
many	TRBV27	TRBD1	TRBJ2-7	CASRPTGGDEQYF	TGTGCCAGCAGGCCGACAGGGGGCGACGAGCAGTACTTC
many	TRBV19	TRBD1	TRBJ2-7	CASSIDRTGGIYEQYF	TGTGCCAGTAGTATAGATCGGACAGGGGGGATCTACGAGCAGTACTTC
-	TRBV6-4	TRBD2	TRBJ2-1	CASSLTSGSGTSREQFF	TGTGCCAGCAGCCTGACTAGCGGGAGTGGAACGTCACGTGAGCAGTTCTTC
medium-sized	TRBV24-1	TRBD2	TRBJ2-3	CATSDLPYGLAGNTDTQYF	TGTGCCACCAGTGATCTACCATACGGACTAGCGGGGAACACAGATACGCAGTATTTT
many	TRBV6-4	-	TRBJ2-1	CASSHSFGGNEQLF	TGTGCCAGCAGTCACTCGTTTGGGGGCAATGAGCAGCTCTTC
few	TRBV7-9	TRBD1	TRBJ1-1	CASSRTGPTEAFF	TGTGCCAGCAGCCGGACAGGGCCCACTGAAGCTTTCTTT
many	TRBV24-1	TRBD1	TRBJ2-1	CATSDPGTGIQAEQFF	TGTGCCACCAGTGACCCAGGGACAGGGATTCAGGCTGAGCAGTTCTTC
many	TRBV6-5	-	TRBJ1-6	CASSYGQGNSPLHF	TGTGCCAGCAGTTATGGGCAGGGGAATTCACCCCTCCACTTT
medium-sized	TRBV30	TRBD1	TRBJ2-7	CAWRLTGGGFEQYF	TGTGCCTGGAGACTAACAGGGGGCGGTTTCGAGCAGTACTTC
-	TRBV4-1	TRBD1	TRBJ1-4	CASSPGQGATNEKLFF	TGCGCCAGCAGCCCGGGACAGGGCGCAACTAATGAAAAACTGTTTTTT
many	TRBV4-3	-	TRBJ2-2	CASSQDRGNTGELFF	TGCGCCAGCAGCCAAGATCGCGGGAACACCGGGGAGCTGTTTTTT
many	TRBV19	-	TRBJ2-1	CASSIVPFLNEQFF	TGTGCCAGTAGTATAGTTCCTTTTCTGAACGAGCAGTTCTTC
medium-sized	TRBV9	TRBD2	TRBJ2-2	CASSALAEVTGELFF	TGTGCCAGCAGCGCGCTAGCGGAGGTCACCGGGGAGCTGTTTTTT